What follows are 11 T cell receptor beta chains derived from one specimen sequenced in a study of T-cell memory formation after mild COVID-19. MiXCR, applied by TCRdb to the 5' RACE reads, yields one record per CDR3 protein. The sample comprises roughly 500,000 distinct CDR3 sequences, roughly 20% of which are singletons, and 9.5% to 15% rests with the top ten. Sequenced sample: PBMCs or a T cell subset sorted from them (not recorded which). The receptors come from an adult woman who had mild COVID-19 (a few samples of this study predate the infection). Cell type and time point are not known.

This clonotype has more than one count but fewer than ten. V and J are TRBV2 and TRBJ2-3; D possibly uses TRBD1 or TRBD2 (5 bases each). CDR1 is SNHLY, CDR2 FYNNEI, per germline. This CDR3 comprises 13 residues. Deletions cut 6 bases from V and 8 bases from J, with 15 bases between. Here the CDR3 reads CASRGHTGGTQYF. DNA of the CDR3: TGTGCCAGCAGGGGTCACACTGGGGGTACGCAGTATTTT.

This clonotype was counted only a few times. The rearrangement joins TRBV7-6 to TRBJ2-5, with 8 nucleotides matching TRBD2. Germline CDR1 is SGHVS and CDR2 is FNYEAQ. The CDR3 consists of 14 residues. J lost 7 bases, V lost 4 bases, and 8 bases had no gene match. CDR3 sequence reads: CASSYNSGAGTQYF. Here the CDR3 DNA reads TGTGCCAGCAGCTACAATAGCGGGGCGGGGACCCAGTACTTC.

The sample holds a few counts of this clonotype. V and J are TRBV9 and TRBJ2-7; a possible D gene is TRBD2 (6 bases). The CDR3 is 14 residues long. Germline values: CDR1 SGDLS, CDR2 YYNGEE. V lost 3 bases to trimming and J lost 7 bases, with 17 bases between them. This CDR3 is CASSAGLRFDEQYF. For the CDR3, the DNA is TGTGCCAGCAGCGCGGGACTCCGCTTCGATGAGCAGTACTTC.

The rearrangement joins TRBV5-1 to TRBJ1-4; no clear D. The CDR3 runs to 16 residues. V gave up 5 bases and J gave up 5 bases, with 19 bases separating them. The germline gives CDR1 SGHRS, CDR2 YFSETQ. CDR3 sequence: CASSPHQGSGNEKLFF. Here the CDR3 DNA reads TGCGCCAGCAGTCCTCATCAAGGGAGTGGAAATGAAAAACTGTTTTTT.

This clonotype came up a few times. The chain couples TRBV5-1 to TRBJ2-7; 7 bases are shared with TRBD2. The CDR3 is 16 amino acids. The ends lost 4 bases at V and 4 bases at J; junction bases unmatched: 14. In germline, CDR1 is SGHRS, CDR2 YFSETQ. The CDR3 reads CASSPSMGLSQYEQYF. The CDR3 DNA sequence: TGCGCCAGCAGCCCAAGCATGGGACTATCCCAATACGAGCAGTACTTC. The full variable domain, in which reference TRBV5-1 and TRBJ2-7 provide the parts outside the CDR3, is KAGVTQTPRYLIKTRGQQVTLSCSPISGHRSVSWYQQTPGQGLQFLFEYFSETQRNKGNFPGRFSGRQFSNSRSEMNVSTLELGDSALYLCASSPSMGLSQYEQYFGPGTRLTVT.

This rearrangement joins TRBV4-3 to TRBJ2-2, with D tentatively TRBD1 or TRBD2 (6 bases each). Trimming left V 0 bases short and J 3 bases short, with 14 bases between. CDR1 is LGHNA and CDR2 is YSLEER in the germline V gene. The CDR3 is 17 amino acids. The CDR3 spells CASSQDGGRRYTGELFF. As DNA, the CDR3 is TGCGCCAGCAGCCAAGATGGGGGGCGCCGGTACACCGGGGAGCTGTTTTTT.

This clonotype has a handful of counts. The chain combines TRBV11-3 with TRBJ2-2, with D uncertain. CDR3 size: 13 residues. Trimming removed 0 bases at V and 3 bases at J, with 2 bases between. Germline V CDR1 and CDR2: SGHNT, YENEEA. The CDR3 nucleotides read TGTGCCAGCAGCTTAGACCACACCGGGGAGCTGTTTTTT. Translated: CASSLDHTGELFF.

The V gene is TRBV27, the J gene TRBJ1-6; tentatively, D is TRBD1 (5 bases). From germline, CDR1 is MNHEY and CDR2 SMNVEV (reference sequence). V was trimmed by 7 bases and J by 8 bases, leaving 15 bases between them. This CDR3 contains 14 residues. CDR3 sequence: CASTRDGGDSPLHF. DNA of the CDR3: TGTGCCAGCACCAGGGATGGGGGTGATTCACCCCTCCACTTT.

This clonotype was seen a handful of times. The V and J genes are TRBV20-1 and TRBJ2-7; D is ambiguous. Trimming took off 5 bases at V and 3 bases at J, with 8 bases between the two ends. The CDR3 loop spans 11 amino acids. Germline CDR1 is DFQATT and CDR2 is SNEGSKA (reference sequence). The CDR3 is CSAPASYEQYF. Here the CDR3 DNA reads TGCAGTGCTCCAGCGAGCTACGAGCAGTACTTC.

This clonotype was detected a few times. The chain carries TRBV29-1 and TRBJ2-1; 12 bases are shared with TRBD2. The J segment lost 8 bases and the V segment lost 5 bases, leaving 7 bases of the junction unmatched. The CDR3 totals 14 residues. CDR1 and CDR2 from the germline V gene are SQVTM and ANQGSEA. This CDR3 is CSVRASGGAYEQFF. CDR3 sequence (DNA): TGCAGCGTTCGGGCTAGCGGGGGGGCCTATGAGCAGTTCTTC.

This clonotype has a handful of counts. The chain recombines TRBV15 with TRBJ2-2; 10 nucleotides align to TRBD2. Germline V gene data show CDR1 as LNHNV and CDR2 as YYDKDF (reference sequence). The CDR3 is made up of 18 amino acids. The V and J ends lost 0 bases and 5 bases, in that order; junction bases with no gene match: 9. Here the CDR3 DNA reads TGTGCCACCAGCAGAGATCTCGGGCTAGCGGGAGTGACCGGGGAGCTGTTTTTT. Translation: CATSRDLGLAGVTGELFF.